The sequence of this T cell receptor beta chain was determined in a study of regulatory T cells in long-lasting Graves disease. Germline assignment: CDR1 SQVTM and CDR2 ANQGSEA. The CDR3 is 15 amino acids. This clonotype was found many times. Arm-PCR of CDR3 regions with iRepertoire HTBI primers generated TCR beta libraries. TCRdb itself ran the multiplex PCR reads through MiXCR, one entry per CDR3 protein. Among approximately 360,000 distinct CDR3 sequences, roughly 24% were seen once, and the ten largest hold 28%. Time point described: persistent/refractory GD, antithyroid drugs over 5 years with positive TRAb. Researchers made the TCR library from RNA that was extracted from PBMCs.

Here the sequenced sample was peripheral blood mononuclear cells (PBMCs), taken when the disease was refractory, from a patient treated with antithyroid drugs. The gene calls are TRBV29-1 and TRBJ2-7; TRBD1 matches at 8 bases. The source is a woman aged 40 to 50 with Graves disease. The CDR3 spells CTDPRGGQGSYEQYF. The CDR3 region has the DNA TGCACCGACCCCCGCGGAGGACAGGGTTCCTACGAGCAGTACTTC.